This TCR beta chain was obtained from a study of T cells in Graves' hyperthyroidism and ophthalmopathy. A note on this clonotype: Its antigen is still unknown.

Study conclusions and caveats: Blood also carried most thyroid clonotypes expanded above 0.001. The model's output predicted ophthalmopathy at a median of approximately 6.5 months prior to onset. Ophthalmopathy could be told apart from stable hyperthyroidism with a 13 V-J model.

RNA transcripts served as the template for amplifying TCR beta CDR3 regions. Primed by the HTBI set, a first-round RT-PCR was run on the TCR CDR3. TCRdb re-called the multiplex PCR reads through MiXCR, storing one row per CDR3 protein. The data hold 480,000 or so distinct CDR3 sequences, with over 35% observed a single time. The CDR3 is 13 residues long. V lost 4 bases and J lost 10, with 11 bases in between. Germline V gives CDR1 ENHRY, CDR2 SYGVKD. Criteria for exclusion of patients were uncontrolled infection, other autoimmune disease, pregnancy or lactation. This TCR was sampled from an adult woman with Graves' disease, either hyperthyroidism or ophthalmopathy (not recorded which). The sequencing input was peripheral blood or thyroid tissue (not recorded which). The chain is built from TRBV10-3 and TRBJ1-6, with a tentative D call TRBD1 (5 bases). This chain's CDR3 is CAISGGPPSPLHF. For the CDR3, the DNA is TGTGCCATCAGTGGGGGACCTCCATCACCCCTCCACTTT.